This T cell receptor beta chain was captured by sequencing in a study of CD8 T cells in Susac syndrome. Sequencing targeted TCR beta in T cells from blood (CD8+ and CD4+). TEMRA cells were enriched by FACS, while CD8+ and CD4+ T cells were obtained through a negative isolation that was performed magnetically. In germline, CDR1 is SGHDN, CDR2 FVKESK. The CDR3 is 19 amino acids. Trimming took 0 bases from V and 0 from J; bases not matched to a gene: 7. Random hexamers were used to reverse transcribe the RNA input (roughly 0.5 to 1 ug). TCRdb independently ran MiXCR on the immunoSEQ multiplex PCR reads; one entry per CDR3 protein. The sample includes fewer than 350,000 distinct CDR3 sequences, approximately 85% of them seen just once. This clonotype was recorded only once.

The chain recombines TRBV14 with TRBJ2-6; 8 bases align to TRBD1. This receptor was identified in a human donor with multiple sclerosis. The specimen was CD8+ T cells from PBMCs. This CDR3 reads CASSQERKDRGSGANVLTF. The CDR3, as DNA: TGTGCCAGCAGCCAAGAACGGAAAGACAGGGGCTCTGGGGCCAACGTCCTGACTTTC.